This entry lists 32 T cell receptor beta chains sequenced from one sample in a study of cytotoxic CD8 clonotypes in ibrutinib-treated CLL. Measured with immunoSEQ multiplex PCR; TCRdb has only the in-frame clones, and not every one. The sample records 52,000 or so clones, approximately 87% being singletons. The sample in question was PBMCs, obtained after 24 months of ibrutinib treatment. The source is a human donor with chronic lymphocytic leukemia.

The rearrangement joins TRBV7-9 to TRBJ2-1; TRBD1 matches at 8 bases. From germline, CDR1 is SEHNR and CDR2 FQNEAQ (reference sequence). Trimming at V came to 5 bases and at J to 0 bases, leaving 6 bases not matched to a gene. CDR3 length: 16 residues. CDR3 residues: CASSPTGASSYNEQFF. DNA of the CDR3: TGTGCCAGCAGCCCGACAGGGGCCAGCTCCTACAATGAGCAGTTCTTC.

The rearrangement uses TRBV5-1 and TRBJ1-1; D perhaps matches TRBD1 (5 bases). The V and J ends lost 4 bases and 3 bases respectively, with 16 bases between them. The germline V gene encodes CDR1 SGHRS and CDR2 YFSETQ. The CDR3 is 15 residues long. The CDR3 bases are TGCGCCAGCAGCACGAGAGAGGGGATGTACACTGAAGCTTTCTTT. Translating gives CASSTREGMYTEAFF.

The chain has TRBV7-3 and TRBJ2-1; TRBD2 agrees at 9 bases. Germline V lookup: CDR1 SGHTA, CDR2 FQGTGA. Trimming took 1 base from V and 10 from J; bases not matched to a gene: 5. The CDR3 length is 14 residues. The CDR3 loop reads CASSLSSGRREQFF. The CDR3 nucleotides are TGTGCCAGCAGCTTAAGTAGCGGGAGAAGGGAGCAGTTCTTC.

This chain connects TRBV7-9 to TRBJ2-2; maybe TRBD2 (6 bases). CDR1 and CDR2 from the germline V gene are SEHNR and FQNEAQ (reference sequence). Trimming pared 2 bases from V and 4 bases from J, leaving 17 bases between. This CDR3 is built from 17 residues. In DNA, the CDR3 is TGTGCCAGCAGCTTATCCCAGGCGGCGGGGATCACCGGGGAGCTGTTTTTT. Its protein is CASSLSQAAGITGELFF. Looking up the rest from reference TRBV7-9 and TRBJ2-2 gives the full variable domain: DTGVSQNPRHKITKRGQNVTFRCDPISEHNRLYWYRQTLGQGPEFLTYFQNEAQLEKSRLLSDRFSAERPKGSFSTLEIQRTEQGDSAMYLCASSLSQAAGITGELFFGEGSRLTVL.

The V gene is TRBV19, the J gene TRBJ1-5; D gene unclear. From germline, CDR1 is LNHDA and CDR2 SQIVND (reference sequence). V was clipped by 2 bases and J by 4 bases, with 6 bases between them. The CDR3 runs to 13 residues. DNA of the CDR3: TGTGCCAGTAGTATATACCCGAATCAGCCCCAGCATTTT. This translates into CASSIYPNQPQHF.

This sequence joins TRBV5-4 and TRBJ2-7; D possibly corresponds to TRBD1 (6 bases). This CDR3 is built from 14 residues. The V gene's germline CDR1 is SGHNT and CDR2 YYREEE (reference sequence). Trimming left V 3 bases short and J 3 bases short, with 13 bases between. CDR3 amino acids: CASSYQGLDYEQYF. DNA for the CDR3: TGTGCCAGCAGCTACCAGGGGTTGGACTACGAGCAGTACTTC.

CDR3 sequence: CASSIVTEAFF. The CDR3, as DNA: TGTGCCAGTAGTATAGTCACTGAAGCTTTCTTT. V and J are TRBV19 and TRBJ1-1; D gene unclear. The germline CDR1 and CDR2 sequences are LNHDA and SQIVND (reference sequence). Trimming removed 1 base at V and 4 bases at J, with 1 base between. The CDR3 spans 11 residues.

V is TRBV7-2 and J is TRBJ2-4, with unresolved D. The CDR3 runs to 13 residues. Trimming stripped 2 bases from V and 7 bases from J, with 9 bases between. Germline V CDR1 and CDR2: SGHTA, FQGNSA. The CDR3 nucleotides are TGTGCCAGCAGCTTATCGATAGGGAACATTCAGTACTTC. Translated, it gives CASSLSIGNIQYF.

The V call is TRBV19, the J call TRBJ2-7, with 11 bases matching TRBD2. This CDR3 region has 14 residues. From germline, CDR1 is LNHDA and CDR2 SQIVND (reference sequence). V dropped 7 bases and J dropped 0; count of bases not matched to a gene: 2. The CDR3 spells CASKTSGSSYEQYF. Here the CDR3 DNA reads TGTGCCAGTAAAACTAGCGGGAGCTCCTACGAGCAGTACTTC.

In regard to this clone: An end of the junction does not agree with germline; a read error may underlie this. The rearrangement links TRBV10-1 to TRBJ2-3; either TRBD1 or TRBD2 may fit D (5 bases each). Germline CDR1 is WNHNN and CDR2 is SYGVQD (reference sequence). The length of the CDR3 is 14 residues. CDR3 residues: CASNERAGGDTQYF. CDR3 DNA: TGCGCCAGCAATGAGAGGGCTGGGGGAGATACGCAGTATTTT.

The CDR3: CASSLRTGNSPLHF. The CDR3 DNA is TGCGCCAGCAGCTTACGGACAGGGAATTCACCCCTCCACTTT. The rearrangement joins TRBV5-1 to TRBJ1-6, with 8 bases matching TRBD1. V lost 2 bases, J lost 7 bases, and 2 bases stayed unmatched. This CDR3 has 14 residues. Per germline, CDR1 SGHRS and CDR2 YFSETQ.

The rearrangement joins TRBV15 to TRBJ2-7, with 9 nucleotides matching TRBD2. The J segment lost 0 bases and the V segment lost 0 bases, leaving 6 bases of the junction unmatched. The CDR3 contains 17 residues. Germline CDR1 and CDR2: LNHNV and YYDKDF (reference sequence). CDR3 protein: CATSRDVAGGPSYEQYF. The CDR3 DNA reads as TGTGCCACCAGCAGAGATGTGGCGGGAGGGCCCTCCTACGAGCAGTACTTC. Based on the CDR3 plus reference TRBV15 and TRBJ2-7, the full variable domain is DAMVIQNPRYQVTQFGKPVTLSCSQTLNHNVMYWYQQKSSQAPKLLFHYYDKDFNNEADTPDNFQSRRPNTSFCFLDIRSPGLGDTAMYLCATSRDVAGGPSYEQYFGPGTRLTVT.

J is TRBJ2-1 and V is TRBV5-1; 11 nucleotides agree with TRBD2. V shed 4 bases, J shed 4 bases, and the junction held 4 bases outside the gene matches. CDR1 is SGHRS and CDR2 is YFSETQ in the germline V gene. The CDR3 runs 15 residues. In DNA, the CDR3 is TGCGCCAGCAGCGCAACTAGCGGGGGTTACAATGAGCAGTTCTTC. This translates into CASSATSGGYNEQFF.

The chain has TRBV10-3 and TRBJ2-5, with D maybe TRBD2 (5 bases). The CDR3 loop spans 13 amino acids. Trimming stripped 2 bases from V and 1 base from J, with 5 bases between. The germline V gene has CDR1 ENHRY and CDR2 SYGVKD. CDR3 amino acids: CAISEEGQETQYF. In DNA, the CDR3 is TGTGCCATCAGTGAGGAGGGCCAAGAGACCCAGTACTTC.

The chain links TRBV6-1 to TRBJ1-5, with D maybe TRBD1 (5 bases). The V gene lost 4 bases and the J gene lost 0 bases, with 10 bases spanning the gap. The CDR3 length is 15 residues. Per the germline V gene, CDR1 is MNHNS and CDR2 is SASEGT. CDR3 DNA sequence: TGTGCCAGCAGTGGGGGGTGGGCTAGCAATCAGCCCCAGCATTTT. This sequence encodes CASSGGWASNQPQHF.

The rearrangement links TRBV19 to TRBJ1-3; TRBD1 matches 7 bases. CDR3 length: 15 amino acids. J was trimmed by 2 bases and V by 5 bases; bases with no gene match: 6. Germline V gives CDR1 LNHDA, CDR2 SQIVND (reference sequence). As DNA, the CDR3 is TGTGCCAGTAGTCTCGAGGGGGCGGCTGGAAACACCATATATTTT. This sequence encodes CASSLEGAAGNTIYF.

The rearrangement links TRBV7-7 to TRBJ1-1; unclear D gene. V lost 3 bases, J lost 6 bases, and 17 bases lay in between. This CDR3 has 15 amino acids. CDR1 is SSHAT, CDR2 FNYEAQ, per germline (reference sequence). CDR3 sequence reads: CASSFTRTPGSEAFF. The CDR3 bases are TGTGCCAGCAGCTTCACAAGAACCCCGGGATCTGAAGCTTTCTTT.

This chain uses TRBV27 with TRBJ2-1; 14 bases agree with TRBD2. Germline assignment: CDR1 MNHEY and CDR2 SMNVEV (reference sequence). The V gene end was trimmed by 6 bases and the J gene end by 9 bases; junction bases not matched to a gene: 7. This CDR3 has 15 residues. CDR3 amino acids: CASSGLAGGGGEQFF. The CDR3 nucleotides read TGTGCCAGCAGCGGACTAGCGGGAGGTGGGGGTGAGCAGTTCTTC.

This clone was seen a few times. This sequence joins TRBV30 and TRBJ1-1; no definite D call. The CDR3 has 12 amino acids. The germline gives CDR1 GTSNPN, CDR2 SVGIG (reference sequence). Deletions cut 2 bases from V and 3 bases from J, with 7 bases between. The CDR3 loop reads CAWSPGYTEAFF. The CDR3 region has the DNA TGTGCCTGGAGTCCGGGGTACACTGAAGCTTTCTTT.

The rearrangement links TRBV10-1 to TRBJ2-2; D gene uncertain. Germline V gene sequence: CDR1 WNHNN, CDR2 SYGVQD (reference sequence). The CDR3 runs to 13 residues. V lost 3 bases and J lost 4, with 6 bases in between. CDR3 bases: TGCGCCAGCAGTGAACTTCCCACCGGGGAGCTGTTTTTT. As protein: CASSELPTGELFF.

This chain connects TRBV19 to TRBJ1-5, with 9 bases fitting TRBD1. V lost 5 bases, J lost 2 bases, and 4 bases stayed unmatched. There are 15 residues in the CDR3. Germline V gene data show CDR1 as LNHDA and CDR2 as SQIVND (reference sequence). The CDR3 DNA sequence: TGTGCCAGTAGTGAAACAGGGGGCGGCAATCAGCCCCAGCATTTT. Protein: CASSETGGGNQPQHF.

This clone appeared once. CDR3 loop: CAWSSGTRFGNEQFF. The CDR3 DNA reads as TGTGCCTGGAGTTCTGGGACTAGATTCGGTAATGAGCAGTTCTTC. This sequence joins TRBV30 and TRBJ2-1; 8 nucleotides match TRBD2. Per the germline V gene, CDR1 is GTSNPN and CDR2 is SVGIG (reference sequence). The V gene end was trimmed by 2 bases and the J gene end by 7 bases; junction bases not matched to a gene: 10. The CDR3 contains 15 residues.

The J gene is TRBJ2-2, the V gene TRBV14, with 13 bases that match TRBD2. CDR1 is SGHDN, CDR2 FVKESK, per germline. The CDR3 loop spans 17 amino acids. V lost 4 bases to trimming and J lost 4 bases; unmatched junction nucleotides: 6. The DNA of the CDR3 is TGTGCCAGCAGCCGAGAACTAGCGGGAGGGAGCACCGGGGAGCTGTTTTTT. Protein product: CASSRELAGGSTGELFF.

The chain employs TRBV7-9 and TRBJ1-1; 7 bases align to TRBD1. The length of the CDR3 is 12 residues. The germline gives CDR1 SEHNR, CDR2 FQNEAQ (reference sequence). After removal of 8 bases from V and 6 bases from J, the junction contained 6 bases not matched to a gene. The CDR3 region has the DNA TGTGCCAGCGGATCCGGGACAGCTGAAGCTTTCTTT. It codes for CASGSGTAEAFF.

CDR3 nucleotide sequence: TGTGCCAGCAGGCCGGCGGGCGGGAACACCGGGGAGCTGTTTTTT. Residues: CASRPAGGNTGELFF. The J gene is TRBJ2-2, the V gene TRBV7-8; the D gene is possibly TRBD2 (5 bases). Trimming left V 6 bases short and J 1 base short, with 12 bases between. The CDR3 length is 15 residues. The V gene's germline CDR1 is SGHVS and CDR2 FQNEAQ.

CDR3 region: CATSRDRSAGLGYTF. In DNA form, the CDR3 reads TGTGCCACCAGCAGAGATAGGTCGGCAGGGCTTGGCTACACCTTC. The chain links TRBV15 to TRBJ1-2, with D maybe TRBD1 (5 bases). The germline V and J ends were trimmed by 0 bases and 7 bases, with 15 bases remaining between them. Germline V gene sequence: CDR1 LNHNV, CDR2 YYDKDF (reference sequence). The CDR3 spans 15 residues.

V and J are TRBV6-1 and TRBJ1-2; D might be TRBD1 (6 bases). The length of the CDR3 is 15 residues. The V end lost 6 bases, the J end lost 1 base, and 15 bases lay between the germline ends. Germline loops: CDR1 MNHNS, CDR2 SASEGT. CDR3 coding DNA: TGTGCCAGCAGAGGGGGGGGCTTCGGTAACTATGGCTACACCTTC. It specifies CASRGGGFGNYGYTF.

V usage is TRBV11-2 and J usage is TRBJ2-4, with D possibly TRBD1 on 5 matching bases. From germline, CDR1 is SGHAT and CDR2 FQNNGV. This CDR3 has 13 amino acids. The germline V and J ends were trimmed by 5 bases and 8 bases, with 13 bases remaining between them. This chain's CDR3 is CASSQNLGDIQYF. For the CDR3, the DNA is TGTGCCAGCAGCCAGAACCTAGGGGACATTCAGTACTTC. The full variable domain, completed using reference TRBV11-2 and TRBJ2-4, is EAGVAQSPRYKIIEKRQSVAFWCNPISGHATLYWYQQILGQGPKLLIQFQNNGVVDDSQLPKDRFSAERLKGVDSTLKIQPAKLEDSAVYLCASSQNLGDIQYFGAGTRLSVL.

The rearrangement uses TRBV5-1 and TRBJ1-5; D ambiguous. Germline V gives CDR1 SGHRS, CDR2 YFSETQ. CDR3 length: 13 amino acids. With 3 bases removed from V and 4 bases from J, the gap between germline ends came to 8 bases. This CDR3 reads CASSSEGNQPQHF. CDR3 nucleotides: TGCGCCAGCAGCTCGGAGGGAAATCAGCCCCAGCATTTT.

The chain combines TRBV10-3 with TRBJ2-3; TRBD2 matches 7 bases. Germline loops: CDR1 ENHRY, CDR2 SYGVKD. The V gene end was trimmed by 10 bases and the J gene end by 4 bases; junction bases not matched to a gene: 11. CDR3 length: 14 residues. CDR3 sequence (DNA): TGTGCCACCGCGTCCGAGCGGGAAGCAGATACGCAGTATTTT. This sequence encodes CATASEREADTQYF.

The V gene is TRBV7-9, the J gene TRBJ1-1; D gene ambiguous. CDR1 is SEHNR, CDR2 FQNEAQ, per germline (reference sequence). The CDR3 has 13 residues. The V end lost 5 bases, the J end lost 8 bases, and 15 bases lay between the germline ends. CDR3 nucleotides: TGTGCCAGCAGCCCCGCGGCCCGCCAGGAAGCTTTCTTT. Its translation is CASSPAARQEAFF.

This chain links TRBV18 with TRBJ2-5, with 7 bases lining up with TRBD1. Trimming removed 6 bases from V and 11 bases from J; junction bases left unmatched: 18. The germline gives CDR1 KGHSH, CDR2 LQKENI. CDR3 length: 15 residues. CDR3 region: CASSTGQAPLGEQYF. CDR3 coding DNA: TGTGCCAGCTCTACCGGACAGGCCCCTTTGGGGGAGCAGTACTTC. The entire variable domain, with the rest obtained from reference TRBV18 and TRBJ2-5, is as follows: NAGVMQNPRHLVRRRGQEARLRCSPMKGHSHVYWYRQLPEEGLKFMVYLQKENIIDESGMPKERFSAEFPKEGPSILRIQQVVRGDSAAYFCASSTGQAPLGEQYFGPGTRLLVL.